Listed below are T cell receptor beta chains from one sample, sequenced in a study of blood T cell repertoires in COVID-19. TCRdb's table, derived via immunoSEQ multiplex PCR, lists solely in-frame clones and lacks some. This table has some 220,000 clones, approximately 78% appearing once. The sequencing sample was made of peripheral blood. Receptors originate from an older woman with COVID-19, enrolled during active disease. Each CDR3 is given without its conserved first and last residue. Some rows mark clone size as missing; the rest say once, few, many or name a class of expanded clone.

v_call: TRBV5-1
cdr3_length: 14
j_call: TRBJ1-1
clone_size: -
cdr3_aa: ASSWTTGTGGGEAF

v_call: TRBV19
cdr3_length: 16
j_call: TRBJ2-1
clone_size: few
cdr3_aa: ASRRGKPPDGVYNEQF

v_call: TRBV15
cdr3_length: 13
j_call: TRBJ2-2
clone_size: -
cdr3_aa: ATSGQGANTGELF

v_call: TRBV3-1/TRBV3-2
cdr3_length: 10
j_call: TRBJ1-1
clone_size: -
cdr3_aa: ASSRTGTEAF

v_call: TRBV25-1
cdr3_length: 12
j_call: TRBJ1-1
clone_size: -
cdr3_aa: ASSETGRDTEAF

v_call: TRBV29-1
cdr3_length: 9
j_call: TRBJ2-3
clone_size: -
cdr3_aa: SGDRTGRQY

v_call: TRBV2
cdr3_length: 11
j_call: TRBJ1-1
clone_size: -
cdr3_aa: ASRMDRATEAF

v_call: TRBV7-2
cdr3_length: 13
j_call: TRBJ2-1
clone_size: -
cdr3_aa: ASTLLGRSYNEQF

v_call: TRBV6-1
cdr3_length: 11
j_call: TRBJ1-1
clone_size: -
cdr3_aa: ASRSSDRREAF

v_call: TRBV3-1/TRBV3-2
cdr3_length: 11
j_call: TRBJ2-7
clone_size: few
cdr3_aa: ASSRGFSYEQY

v_call: TRBV19
cdr3_length: 11
j_call: TRBJ1-5
clone_size: -
cdr3_aa: ASADTRNQPQH

v_call: TRBV5-6
cdr3_length: 14
j_call: TRBJ2-7
clone_size: -
cdr3_aa: ASSSTAGFLSYEQY

v_call: TRBV29-1
cdr3_length: 9
j_call: TRBJ1-1
clone_size: -
cdr3_aa: GFDRDTEAF

v_call: TRBV5-1
cdr3_length: 13
j_call: TRBJ2-1
clone_size: -
cdr3_aa: ASRTTGLGDNEQF

v_call: TRBV5-4
cdr3_length: 15
j_call: TRBJ2-7
clone_size: -
cdr3_aa: ASSLVHLDRGGYEQY

v_call: TRBV30
cdr3_length: 13
j_call: TRBJ2-7
clone_size: -
cdr3_aa: AWSPKGAKYHEQY

v_call: TRBV7-2
cdr3_length: 12
j_call: TRBJ2-1
clone_size: -
cdr3_aa: ASSLFRDPNEQF

v_call: TRBV28
cdr3_length: 14
j_call: TRBJ2-1
clone_size: -
cdr3_aa: ASSLYSLASWGEQF

v_call: TRBV4-2
cdr3_length: 18
j_call: TRBJ1-1
clone_size: -
cdr3_aa: ASSQVGARPGQGAITEAF

v_call: TRBV7-2
cdr3_length: 14
j_call: TRBJ1-3
clone_size: -
cdr3_aa: ASSQSPGGTGNTIY

v_call: TRBV5-4
cdr3_length: 12
j_call: TRBJ1-4
clone_size: -
cdr3_aa: ASSSPTAVEKLF

v_call: TRBV7-9
cdr3_length: 13
j_call: TRBJ1-5
clone_size: -
cdr3_aa: ASSLGTTLNQPQH

v_call: TRBV3-1/TRBV3-2
cdr3_length: 12
j_call: TRBJ2-7
clone_size: -
cdr3_aa: ASRSSGPSYEQY

v_call: TRBV5-1
cdr3_length: 12
j_call: TRBJ1-1
clone_size: -
cdr3_aa: ASSLPTGQPEAF

v_call: TRBV7-6
cdr3_length: 13
j_call: TRBJ2-7
clone_size: -
cdr3_aa: ASSLDPGRSYEQY

v_call: TRBV6-4
cdr3_length: 13
j_call: TRBJ2-1
clone_size: -
cdr3_aa: ATQTGTSGHNEQF

v_call: TRBV28
cdr3_length: 14
j_call: TRBJ1-6
clone_size: -
cdr3_aa: ASSSIQGVYNSPLH

v_call: TRBV9
cdr3_length: 13
j_call: TRBJ2-7
clone_size: few
cdr3_aa: ASSAIPGQGGEQY

v_call: TRBV4-1
cdr3_length: 19
j_call: TRBJ2-6
clone_size: -
cdr3_aa: ASSQAIKAGGVIAGANVLT

v_call: TRBV7-9
cdr3_length: 14
j_call: TRBJ1-1
clone_size: -
cdr3_aa: ASSFRQGARITEAF